The present T cell receptor (beta chain) was sequenced within a study of CD8 T cells in ankylosing spondylitis. One entry per CDR3 protein results from TCRdb running MiXCR on the 5' RACE reads. This repertoire shows 200,000 to 250,000 distinct CDR3 sequences, roughly a tenth found once; its top ten account for roughly 6.8%. The CDR3 totals 12 residues. The germline V gene encodes CDR1 MDHEN and CDR2 SYDVKM. Trimming took off 7 bases at V and 2 bases at J, with 8 bases between the two ends. The chain uses TRBV28 and TRBJ1-1, with TRBD1 as a possible D gene (5 bases). Sequencing input: blood, either unsorted or a sorted T cell fraction (not recorded which). The sequence derives from a male donor with ankylosing spondylitis or in good health (not recorded which). In nucleotides, the CDR3 is TGTGCCAGCATCAGGGCAAACACTGAAGCTTTCTTT. Amino acids: CASIRANTEAFF.